One sample yielded the 8 T cell receptor beta chains listed below, sequenced in a study of T-cell memory formation after mild COVID-19. MiXCR was run by TCRdb on the 5' RACE reads, yielding one entry per CDR3 protein. This table has about 350,000 distinct CDR3 sequences, 20% to 25% appearing once. The specimen was PBMCs or a T cell subset sorted from them (not recorded which). The receptors come from a man between 18 and 29 years old who had mild COVID-19 (a few samples of this study predate the infection). Cell type and time point are not known.

The rearrangement joins TRBV29-1 to TRBJ2-5; D is perhaps TRBD2 (6 bases). Trimming cost V 5 bases and J 3 bases, with 10 bases left between them. This CDR3 comprises 12 residues. CDR1 and CDR2 (germline): SQVTM, ANQGSEA. The CDR3 is CSVRGAKETQYF. DNA of the CDR3: TGCAGCGTTCGCGGGGCAAAAGAGACCCAGTACTTC.

V and J are TRBV6-5 and TRBJ2-5; no reliable D call. The V gene lost 5 bases and the J gene lost 1 base, with 11 bases spanning the gap. The germline CDR1 and CDR2 sequences are MNHEY and SVGAGI. The length of the CDR3 is 14 residues. The CDR3 DNA reads as TGTGCCAGCAGTCACAGATGGATCCAAGAGACCCAGTACTTC. Its protein product is CASSHRWIQETQYF.

The chain joins TRBV5-8 to TRBJ1-1, with D possibly being TRBD1 (5 bases). CDR3 length: 19 amino acids. The V and J ends lost 8 bases and 1 base respectively, with 30 bases between them. Germline V gene sequence: CDR1 SGHTS, CDR2 YDEGEE. CDR3 DNA: TGTGCCAGTCCCCTTGCCCCAAGGACATCCACAATGGCGAACACTGAAGCTTTCTTT. It specifies CASPLAPRTSTMANTEAFF.

This clonotype was observed a handful of times. The chain links TRBV20-1 to TRBJ2-7, with no clear D. The CDR3 length is 15 residues. The ends were cut back, 0 bases at V and 4 bases at J, with 16 bases in the middle. Germline V CDR1 and CDR2: DFQATT, SNEGSKA (reference sequence). CDR3 bases: TGCAGTGCTAGAGATCCTAGGGCTGCCTCTTACGAGCAGTACGTC. Amino acids: CSARDPRAASYEQYV.

This clonotype was recorded a few times. The chain employs TRBV3-1 and TRBJ1-1; no clear D gene. CDR3 length equals 13 residues. Germline-derived CDR1 and CDR2 are LGHDT and YNNKEL (reference sequence). Trimming removed 0 bases at V and 10 bases at J, with 12 bases between. The CDR3 loop is CASSQDSSSSAFF. CDR3 DNA sequence: TGTGCCAGCAGCCAAGATTCATCAAGTTCAGCTTTCTTT. The full variable domain, completed using reference TRBV3-1 and TRBJ1-1, is DTAVSQTPKYLVTQMGNDKSIKCEQNLGHDTMYWYKQDSKKFLKIMFSYNNKELIINETVPNRFSPKSPDKAHLNLHINSLELGDSAVYFCASSQDSSSSAFFGQGTRLTVV.

The chain couples TRBV18 to TRBJ2-4, with D perhaps being TRBD1 or TRBD2 (5 bases each). V gave up 3 bases and J gave up 6 bases, with 12 bases separating them. The CDR3 covers 14 residues. From germline, CDR1 is KGHSH and CDR2 LQKENI. CDR3 amino acids: CASSPARETNIQYF. The CDR3 DNA sequence: TGTGCCAGCTCACCCGCCAGGGAGACAAACATTCAGTACTTC.

The J gene is TRBJ2-2, the V gene TRBV18, with D unclear. The CDR3 consists of 15 residues. Looked up from germline, CDR1 is KGHSH and CDR2 is LQKENI. The V end lost 0 bases, the J end lost 5 bases, and 10 bases lay between the germline ends. The CDR3 spells CASSPPGSGTGELFF. CDR3 sequence (DNA): TGTGCCAGCTCACCACCGGGGTCCGGGACCGGGGAGCTGTTTTTT.

This clonotype was detected a few times. This chain joins TRBV7-2 and TRBJ2-3, with TRBD2 matching over 8 bases. This CDR3 region has 15 residues. CDR1 and CDR2 (germline): SGHTA, FQGNSA. The ends lost 5 bases at V and 5 bases at J; junction bases unmatched: 9. The CDR3 nucleotides are TGTGCCAGCAGCCCCCTAACGGGGGGGCAAGATACGCAGTATTTT. Encoded protein: CASSPLTGGQDTQYF.